This T cell receptor (beta chain) was retrieved from a study of brain metastases from non-small cell lung cancer. Produced via immunoSEQ multiplex PCR; TCRdb's table is partial and in-frame only. The sample contains over a thousand clones, approximately 80% of which appear only once. Germline V gene data show CDR1 as SGHRS and CDR2 as YFSETQ. This CDR3 spans 17 amino acids. Losses at the gene ends were 4 bases for V and 1 base for J; bases not matched to a gene: 9. Specimen: tumor-adjacent normal tissue. The genes are TRBV5-1 and TRBJ2-2; TRBD1 agrees at 8 bases. This receptor was obtained from a donor aged 40 or over with non-small cell lung cancer. In DNA form, the CDR3 reads TGCGCCAGCAGCCTCGTCAGGGGGCCTGTGAACACCGGGGAGCTGTTTTTT. Its translation is CASSLVRGPVNTGELFF.